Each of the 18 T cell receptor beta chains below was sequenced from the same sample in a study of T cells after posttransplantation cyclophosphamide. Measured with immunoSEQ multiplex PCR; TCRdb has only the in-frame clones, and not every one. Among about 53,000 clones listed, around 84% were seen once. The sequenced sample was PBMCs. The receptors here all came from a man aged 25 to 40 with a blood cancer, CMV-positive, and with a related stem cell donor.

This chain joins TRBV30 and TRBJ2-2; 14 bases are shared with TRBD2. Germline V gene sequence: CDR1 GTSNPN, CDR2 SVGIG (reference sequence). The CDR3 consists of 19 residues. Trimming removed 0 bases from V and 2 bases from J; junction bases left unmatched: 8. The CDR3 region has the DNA TGTGCCTGGAGTGTACGGGTTGGACTAGCGGGAGGAAACACCGGGGAGCTGTTTTTT. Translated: CAWSVRVGLAGGNTGELFF.

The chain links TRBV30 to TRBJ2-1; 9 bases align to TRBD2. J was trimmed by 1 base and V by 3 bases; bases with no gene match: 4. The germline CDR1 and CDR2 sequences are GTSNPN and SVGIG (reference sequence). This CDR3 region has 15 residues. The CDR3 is CAWRDLAGSYNEQFF. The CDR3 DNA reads TGTGCCTGGAGGGATCTAGCGGGATCCTACAATGAGCAGTTCTTC.

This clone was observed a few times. The CDR3 region is CASSQSGQVSVKLFF. Written as DNA, the CDR3 is TGTGCCAGCAGCCAATCGGGACAGGTTTCCGTTAAACTGTTTTTT. The chain recombines TRBV4-2 with TRBJ1-4; 8 nucleotides match TRBD1. The CDR3 runs 15 residues. The trim removed 2 bases at V and 11 bases at J, leaving 10 bases unmatched. CDR1 is LGHNA, CDR2 YNFKEQ, per germline.

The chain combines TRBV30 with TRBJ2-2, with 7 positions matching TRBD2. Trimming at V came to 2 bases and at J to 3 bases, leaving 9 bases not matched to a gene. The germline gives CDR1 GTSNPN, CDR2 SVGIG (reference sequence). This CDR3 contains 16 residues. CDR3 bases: TGTGCCTGGAGTCCGTGGGAGGGCCGCTACACCGGGGAGCTGTTTTTT. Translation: CAWSPWEGRYTGELFF.

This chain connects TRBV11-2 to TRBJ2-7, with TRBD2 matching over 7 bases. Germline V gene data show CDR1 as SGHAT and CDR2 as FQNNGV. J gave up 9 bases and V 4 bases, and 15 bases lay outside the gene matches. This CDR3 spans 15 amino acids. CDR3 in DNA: TGTGCCAGCAGCTCTCTTGGGGGGAGGGCCGCGGTGCAGTACTTC. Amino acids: CASSSLGGRAAVQYF.

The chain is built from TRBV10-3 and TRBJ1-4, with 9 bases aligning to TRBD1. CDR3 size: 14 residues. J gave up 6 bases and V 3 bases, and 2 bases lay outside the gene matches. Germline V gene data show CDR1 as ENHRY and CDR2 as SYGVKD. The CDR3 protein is CAISEQGADEKLFF. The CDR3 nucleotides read TGTGCCATCAGTGAACAGGGGGCGGATGAAAAACTGTTTTTT.

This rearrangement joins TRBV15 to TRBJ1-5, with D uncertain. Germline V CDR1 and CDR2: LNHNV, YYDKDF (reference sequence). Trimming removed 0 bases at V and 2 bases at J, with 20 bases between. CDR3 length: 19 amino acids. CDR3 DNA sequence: TGTGCCACCAGCAGAGATTCCTTTTCTGAGATCTATGGCAATCAGCCCCAGCATTTT. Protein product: CATSRDSFSEIYGNQPQHF. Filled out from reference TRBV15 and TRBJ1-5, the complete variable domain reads DAMVIQNPRYQVTQFGKPVTLSCSQTLNHNVMYWYQQKSSQAPKLLFHYYDKDFNNEADTPDNFQSRRPNTSFCFLDIRSPGLGDTAMYLCATSRDSFSEIYGNQPQHFGDGTRLSIL.

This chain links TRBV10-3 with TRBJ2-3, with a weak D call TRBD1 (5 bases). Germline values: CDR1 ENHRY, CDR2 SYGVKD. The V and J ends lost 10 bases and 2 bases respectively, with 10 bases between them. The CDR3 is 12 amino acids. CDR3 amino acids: CATPTVTDTQYF. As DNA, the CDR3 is TGTGCCACACCGACAGTCACAGATACGCAGTATTTT.

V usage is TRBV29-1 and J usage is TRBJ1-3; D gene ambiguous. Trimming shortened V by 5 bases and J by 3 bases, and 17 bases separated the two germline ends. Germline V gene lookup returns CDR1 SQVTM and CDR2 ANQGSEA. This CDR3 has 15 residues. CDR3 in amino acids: CSVTLTVPYGNTIYF. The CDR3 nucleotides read TGCAGCGTTACGCTCACGGTCCCGTATGGAAACACCATATATTTT.

The CDR3 sequence is CASSASGLETQYF. DNA of the CDR3: TGTGCCAGCAGTGCTAGCGGGCTAGAGACCCAGTACTTC. The gene calls are TRBV27 and TRBJ2-5, with TRBD2 identical over 8 bases. The CDR3 is 13 amino acids. Germline V gene sequence: CDR1 MNHEY, CDR2 SMNVEV (reference sequence). Trimming took 5 bases from V and 4 from J; bases not matched to a gene: 3.

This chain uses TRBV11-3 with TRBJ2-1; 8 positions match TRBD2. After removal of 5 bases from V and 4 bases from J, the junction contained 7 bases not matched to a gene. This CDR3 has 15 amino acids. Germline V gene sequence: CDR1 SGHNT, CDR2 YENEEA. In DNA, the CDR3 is TGTGCCAGCAGCAGTAGCGGGGTCCCTTACAATGAGCAGTTCTTC. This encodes CASSSSGVPYNEQFF. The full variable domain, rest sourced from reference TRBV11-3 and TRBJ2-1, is EAGVVQSPRYKIIEKKQPVAFWCNPISGHNTLYWYLQNLGQGPELLIRYENEEAVDDSQLPKDRFSAERLKGVDSTLKIQPAELGDSAVYLCASSSSGVPYNEQFFGPGTRLTVL.

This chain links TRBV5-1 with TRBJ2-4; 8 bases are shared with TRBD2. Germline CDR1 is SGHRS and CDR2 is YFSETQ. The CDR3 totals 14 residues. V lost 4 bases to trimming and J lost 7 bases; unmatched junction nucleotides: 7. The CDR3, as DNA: TGCGCCAGCAGCGTAGGTAGCGGGATCAACATTCAGTACTTC. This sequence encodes CASSVGSGINIQYF.

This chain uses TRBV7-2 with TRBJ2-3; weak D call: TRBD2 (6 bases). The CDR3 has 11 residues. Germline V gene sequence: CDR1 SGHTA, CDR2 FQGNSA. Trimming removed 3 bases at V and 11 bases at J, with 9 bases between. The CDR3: CASSFRDLQYF. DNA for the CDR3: TGTGCCAGCAGCTTCCGGGACTTGCAGTATTTT.

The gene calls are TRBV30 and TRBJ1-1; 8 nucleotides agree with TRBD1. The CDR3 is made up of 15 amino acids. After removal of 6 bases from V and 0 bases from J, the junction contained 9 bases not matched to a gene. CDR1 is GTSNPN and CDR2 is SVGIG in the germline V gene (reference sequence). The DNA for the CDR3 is TGTGCCTGTCGAGACAGGGGCGGAATGAACACTGAAGCTTTCTTT. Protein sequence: CACRDRGGMNTEAFF.

CDR3 sequence reads: CASSYSEETQETQYF. CDR3 nucleotide sequence: TGTGCCAGCAGTTACTCGGAGGAAACGCAAGAGACCCAGTACTTC. This chain joins TRBV6-6 and TRBJ2-5; tentatively, D is TRBD2 (5 bases). V lost 0 bases to trimming and J lost 2 bases, with 10 bases between them. In germline, CDR1 is MNHNY, CDR2 SVGAGI (reference sequence). The CDR3 covers 15 residues.

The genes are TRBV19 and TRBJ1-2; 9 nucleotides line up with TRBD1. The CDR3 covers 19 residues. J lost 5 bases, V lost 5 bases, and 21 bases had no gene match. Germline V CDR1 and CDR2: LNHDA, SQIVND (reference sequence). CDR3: CASSRPSGTGRIGRYGYTF. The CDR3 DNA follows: TGTGCCAGTAGTCGTCCCTCCGGGACAGGGAGAATCGGGAGGTATGGCTACACCTTC.

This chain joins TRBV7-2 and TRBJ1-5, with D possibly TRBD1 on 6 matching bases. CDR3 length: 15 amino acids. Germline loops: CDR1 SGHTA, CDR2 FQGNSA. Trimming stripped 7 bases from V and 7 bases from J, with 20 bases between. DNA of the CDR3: TGTGCCAGCACCCCAAACGCAGGGGTCGGACAGCCCCAGCATTTT. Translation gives CASTPNAGVGQPQHF.

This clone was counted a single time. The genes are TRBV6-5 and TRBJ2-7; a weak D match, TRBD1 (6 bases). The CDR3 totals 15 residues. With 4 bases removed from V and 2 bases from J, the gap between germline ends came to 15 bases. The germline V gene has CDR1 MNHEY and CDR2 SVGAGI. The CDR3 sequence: CASSWRTEHTYEQYF. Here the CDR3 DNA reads TGTGCCAGCAGTTGGCGGACAGAACACACCTACGAGCAGTACTTC.